This T cell receptor (beta chain) appears in the sequencing data of a study of cytomegalovirus exposure and HLA in healthy donors. Study observations and caveats: The authors enumerated roughly 160 TCR beta chains as linked to cytomegalovirus. Among the CMV-associated chains, three were confirmed in vitro as specific for CMV antigens.

The protocol was immunoSEQ multiplex PCR, while the TCRdb copy is restricted to in-frame clones and leaves out a portion. The table includes about 140,000 clones, around four fifths detected once. A word on this clone: Its antigen is undetermined.

Germline CDR1 reads KGHSH; CDR2 reads LQKENI. V lost 0 bases and J lost 7, with 18 bases in between. The CDR3 runs 16 residues. The V and J genes are TRBV18 and TRBJ1-2, with D unresolved. This TCR was recovered from a woman aged 25 to 45 in good health and CMV-seronegative. Sequencing input: PBMCs. The CDR3, as DNA: TGTGCCAGCTCACCACCGGAGGTCGGGGTGGAGTCTGGCTACACCTTC. Translation: CASSPPEVGVESGYTF.